This is a list of T cell receptor beta chains from one sample in a study of blood T cell repertoires in COVID-19. Sequencing was performed with immunoSEQ multiplex PCR; in TCRdb, only in-frame clones are kept and a portion is missing. The data contain roughly 500,000 clones, roughly nine tenths of them singletons. The sequenced material came from PBMCs or T cells enriched from blood (not recorded which). The receptor set was obtained from a woman aged 55 to 70 who had recovered from COVID-19. Both conserved end residues are part of each CDR3. A D gene is named only where the DNA matches it firmly. Rows may omit the clone size; those that give it use once, few, many or a size class.

>TRBJ2-3|TRBD2|TRBV9|NA
TGTGCCAGCAGCCTTACTAGCGCAGATACGCAGTATTTT
CASSLTSADTQYF
>TRBJ1-2|TRBD1|TRBV5-4|NA
TGTGCCAGCAGCTCCCCCGTGGGGACAGGGCATGGCTACACCTTC
CASSSPVGTGHGYTF
>TRBJ2-1|NA|TRBV4-1|many
TGCGCCAGCAGCCAAGGACGGGACTTGAATGAGCAGTTCTTC
CASSQGRDLNEQFF
>TRBJ2-3|NA|TRBV13|NA
TGTGCCAGCCTTGGGGGCCGCGGGGATACGCAGTATTTT
CASLGGRGDTQYF
>TRBJ1-2|NA|TRBV6-5|NA
TGTGCCAGCAGTTACAGTAGCGTTGGCTATGGCTACACCTTC
CASSYSSVGYGYTF
>TRBJ1-1|TRBD1|TRBV10-3|NA
TGTGCCATCAGTGAGCCTGGACAGGCTCGAGCTTTCTTT
CAISEPGQARAFF
>TRBJ2-7|TRBD1|TRBV24-1|NA
TGTGCCACCAGTGCCGGGACAGGGTCCGAGCAGTACTTC
CATSAGTGSEQYF
>TRBJ2-5|TRBD2|TRBV5-1|NA
TGCGCCAGCAGATTTCTAGCGGGCGCTACGGGAGAGACCCAGTACTTC
CASRFLAGATGETQYF
>TRBJ2-3|NA|TRBV28|NA
TGTGCCAGCAGGTCAACTAGCACAGATACGCAGTATTTT
CASRSTSTDTQYF
>TRBJ2-1|TRBD2|TRBV6-5|NA
TGTGCCAGCAGTTTTCCGACTAGCGGGGGAAAGGGAGAGCAGTTCTTC
CASSFPTSGGKGEQFF
>TRBJ1-2|NA|TRBV9|NA
TGTGCCAGCAGCGTAACAGGGAAGGATGGCTACACCTTC
CASSVTGKDGYTF
>TRBJ1-2|NA|TRBV5-1|NA
TGCGCCAGCAGCTTGGCGGGGGGGAAGGATGGCTACACCTTC
CASSLAGGKDGYTF
>TRBJ1-4|TRBD1|TRBV2|NA
TGTGCCAGCAGTGAAGAAGGGGGCGGTTTTGAAAAACTGTTTTTT
CASSEEGGGFEKLFF
>TRBJ1-3|NA|TRBV3-1/TRBV3-2|NA
TGTGCCAGCAGACCGGGGGGGACGAGCTCTGGAAACACCATATATTTT
CASRPGGTSSGNTIYF
>TRBJ1-5|NA|TRBV19|NA
TGTGCCAGTAGTATGGGCCTTAGCAATCAGCCCCAGCATTTT
CASSMGLSNQPQHF
>TRBJ2-2|NA|TRBV24-1|NA
TGTGCCACCAGTGTGAGGGGGAAGACCGGGGAGCTGTTTTTT
CATSVRGKTGELFF
>TRBJ1-2|NA|TRBV5-6|once
TGTGCCAGCAGCTTTCAGGGTTTTGGCTACACCTTC
CASSFQGFGYTF
>TRBJ1-2|TRBD1|TRBV5-4|NA
TGTGCCAGCAGCTTTACCGGGACAGAGTATGGCTACACCTTC
CASSFTGTEYGYTF
>TRBJ1-1|NA|TRBV18|NA
TGTGCCAGCTCATTCCGGGTGTCTGAAGCTTTCTTT
CASSFRVSEAFF
>TRBJ2-7|NA|TRBV6-5|NA
TGTGCCAGCAGTACGATGACAGGACCCTACGAGCAGTACTTC
CASSTMTGPYEQYF
>TRBJ1-6|NA|TRBV7-9|NA
TGTGCCAGCAGCTTAGCCGCCCCGATCCCAGGGGCGCCTACCCTCCACTTT
CASSLAAPIPGAPTLHF
>TRBJ1-1|NA|TRBV5-1|NA
TGCGCCAGCAGCTCCCCGGGACTGAGGAACACTGAAGCTTTCTTT
CASSSPGLRNTEAFF
>TRBJ1-1|TRBD1|TRBV7-9|once
TGTGCCAGCAGCCCCTTGACAGGGGGTATGAACACTGAAGCTTTCTTT
CASSPLTGGMNTEAFF
>TRBJ1-1|TRBD1|TRBV29-1|NA
TGCAGCGCCGAGGGGGACAGATATGAAGCTTTCTTT
CSAEGDRYEAFF
>TRBJ2-7|TRBD2|TRBV2|few
TGTGCCAGCATCCGGGACTATTACGAGCAGTACTTC
CASIRDYYEQYF
>TRBJ1-1|NA|TRBV20-1|once
TGCAGTGCTACTAGGAACACTGAAGCTTTCTTT
CSATRNTEAFF
>TRBJ1-1|NA|TRBV5-8|NA
TGTGCCAGCAGCTTTCGGTTACAGGCGAACACTGAAGCTTTCTTT
CASSFRLQANTEAFF
>TRBJ2-1|NA|TRBV24-1|NA
TGTGCCACCCAGGGATGGAATGAGCAGTTCTTC
CATQGWNEQFF
>TRBJ1-2|NA|TRBV7-2|NA
TGTGCCAGCAGCTCCGGGGCAGGGGTCCAGAGTGGCTACACCTTC
CASSSGAGVQSGYTF
>TRBJ2-2|TRBD2|TRBV9|NA
TGTGCCAGCAGCGCCAGGGGACTAGCCGGGGAGCTGTTTTTT
CASSARGLAGELFF
>TRBJ1-5|NA|TRBV5-1|NA
TGCGCCAGCAGCTTGGTTTCGGGGAAGGATCAGCCCCAGCATTTT
CASSLVSGKDQPQHF
>TRBJ2-7|TRBD2|TRBV30|NA
TGTGCCTGGAGTGGAGTAGCGGGTAATTCCTACGAGCAGTACTTC
CAWSGVAGNSYEQYF
>TRBJ1-1|NA|TRBV7-9|NA
TGTGCCAGCAGCTTAGAAACAGCCCTTATGAACACTGAAGCTTTCTTT
CASSLETALMNTEAFF